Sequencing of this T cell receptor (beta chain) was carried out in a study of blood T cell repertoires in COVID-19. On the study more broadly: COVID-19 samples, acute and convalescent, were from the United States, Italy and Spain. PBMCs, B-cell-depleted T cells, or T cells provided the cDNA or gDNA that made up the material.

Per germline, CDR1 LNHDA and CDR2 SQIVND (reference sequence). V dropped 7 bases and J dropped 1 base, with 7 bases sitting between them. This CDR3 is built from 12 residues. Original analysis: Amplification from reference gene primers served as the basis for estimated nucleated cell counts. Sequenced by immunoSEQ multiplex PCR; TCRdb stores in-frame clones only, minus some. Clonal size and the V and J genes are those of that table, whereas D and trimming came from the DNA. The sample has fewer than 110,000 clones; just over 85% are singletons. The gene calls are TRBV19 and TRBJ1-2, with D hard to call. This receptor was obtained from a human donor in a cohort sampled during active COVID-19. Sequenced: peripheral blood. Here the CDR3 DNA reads TGTGCCAGTAAGGAGCGTAACTATGGCTACACCTTC. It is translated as CASKERNYGYTF. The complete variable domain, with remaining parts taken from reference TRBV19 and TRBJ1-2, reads DGGITQSPKYLFRKEGQNVTLSCEQNLNHDAMYWYRQDPGQGLRLIYYSQIVNDFQKGDIAEGYSVSREKKESFPLTVTSAQKNPTAFYLCASKERNYGYTFGSGTRLTVV.